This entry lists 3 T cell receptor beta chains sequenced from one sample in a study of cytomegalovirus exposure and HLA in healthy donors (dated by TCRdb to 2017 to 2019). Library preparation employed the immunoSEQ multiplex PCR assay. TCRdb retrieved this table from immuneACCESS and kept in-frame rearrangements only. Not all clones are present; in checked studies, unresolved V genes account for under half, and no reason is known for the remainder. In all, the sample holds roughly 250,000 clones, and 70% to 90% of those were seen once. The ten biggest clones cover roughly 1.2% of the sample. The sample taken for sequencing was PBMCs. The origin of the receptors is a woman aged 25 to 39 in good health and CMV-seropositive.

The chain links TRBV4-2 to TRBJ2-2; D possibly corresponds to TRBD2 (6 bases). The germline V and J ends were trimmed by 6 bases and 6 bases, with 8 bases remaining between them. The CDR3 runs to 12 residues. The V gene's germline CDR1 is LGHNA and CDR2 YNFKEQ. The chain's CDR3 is CASRRESGELFF. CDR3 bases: TGTGCCAGCAGGCGGGAATCCGGGGAGCTGTTTTTT.

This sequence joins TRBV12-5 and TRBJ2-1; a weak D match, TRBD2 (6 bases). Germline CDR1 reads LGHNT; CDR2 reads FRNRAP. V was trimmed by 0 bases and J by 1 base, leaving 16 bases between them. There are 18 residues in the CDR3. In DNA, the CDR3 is TGTGCTAGTGGTTTGGTTAGGGACGGGGGAATTTCCTACAATGAGCAGTTCTTC. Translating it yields CASGLVRDGGISYNEQFF.

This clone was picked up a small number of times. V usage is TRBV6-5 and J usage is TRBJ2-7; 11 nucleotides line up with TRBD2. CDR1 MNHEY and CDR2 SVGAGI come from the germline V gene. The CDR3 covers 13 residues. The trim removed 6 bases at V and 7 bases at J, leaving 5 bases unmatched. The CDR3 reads CASRRSGRGEQYF. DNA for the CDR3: TGTGCCAGCAGACGTAGCGGGAGGGGAGAGCAGTACTTC.